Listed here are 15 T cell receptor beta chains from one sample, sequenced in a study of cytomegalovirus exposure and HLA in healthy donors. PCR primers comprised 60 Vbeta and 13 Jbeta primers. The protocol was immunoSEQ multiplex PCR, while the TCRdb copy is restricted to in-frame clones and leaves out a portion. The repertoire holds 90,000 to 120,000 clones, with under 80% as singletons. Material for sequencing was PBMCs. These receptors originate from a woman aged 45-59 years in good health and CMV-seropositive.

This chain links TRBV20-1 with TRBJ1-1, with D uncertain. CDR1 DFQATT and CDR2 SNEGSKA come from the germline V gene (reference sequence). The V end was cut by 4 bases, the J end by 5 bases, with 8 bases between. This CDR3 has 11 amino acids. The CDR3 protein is CSAKAGTEAFF. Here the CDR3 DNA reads TGCAGTGCTAAAGCCGGGACTGAAGCTTTCTTT.

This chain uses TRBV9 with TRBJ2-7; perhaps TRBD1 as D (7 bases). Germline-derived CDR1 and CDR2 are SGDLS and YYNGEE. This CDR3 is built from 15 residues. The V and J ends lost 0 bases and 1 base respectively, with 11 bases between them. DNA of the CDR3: TGTGCCAGCAGCGTAGCGACAGGGAGGTCCTACGAGCAGTACTTC. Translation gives CASSVATGRSYEQYF.

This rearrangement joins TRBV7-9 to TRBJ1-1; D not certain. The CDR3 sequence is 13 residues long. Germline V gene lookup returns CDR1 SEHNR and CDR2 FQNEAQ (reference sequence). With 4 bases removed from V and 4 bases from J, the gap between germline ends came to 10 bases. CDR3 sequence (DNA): TGTGCCAGCAGCTCTCGACATTTCACTGAAGCTTTCTTT. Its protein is CASSSRHFTEAFF.

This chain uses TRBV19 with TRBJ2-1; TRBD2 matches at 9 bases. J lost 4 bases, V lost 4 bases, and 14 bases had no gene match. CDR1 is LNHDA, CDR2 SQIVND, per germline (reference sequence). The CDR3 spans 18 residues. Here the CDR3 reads CASSSEPLASGDYNEQFF. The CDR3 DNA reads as TGTGCCAGTAGTAGCGAACCCCTAGCTAGCGGGGATTACAATGAGCAGTTCTTC. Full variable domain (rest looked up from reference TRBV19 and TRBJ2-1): DGGITQSPKYLFRKEGQNVTLSCEQNLNHDAMYWYRQDPGQGLRLIYYSQIVNDFQKGDIAEGYSVSREKKESFPLTVTSAQKNPTAFYLCASSSEPLASGDYNEQFFGPGTRLTVL.

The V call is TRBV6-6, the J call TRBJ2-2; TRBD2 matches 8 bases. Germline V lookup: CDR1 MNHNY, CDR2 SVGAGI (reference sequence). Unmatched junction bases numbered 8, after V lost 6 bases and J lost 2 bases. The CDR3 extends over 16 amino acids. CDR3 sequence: CASSPTSGVNTGELFF. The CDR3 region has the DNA TGTGCCAGCAGCCCTACTAGCGGCGTTAACACCGGGGAGCTGTTTTTT.

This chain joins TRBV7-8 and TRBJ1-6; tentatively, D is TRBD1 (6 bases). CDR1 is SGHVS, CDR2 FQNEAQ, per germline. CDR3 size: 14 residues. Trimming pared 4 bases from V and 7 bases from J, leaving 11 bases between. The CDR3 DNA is TGTGCCAGCAGCTCAGGGGCGGCGAATTCACCCCTCCACTTT. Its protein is CASSSGAANSPLHF.

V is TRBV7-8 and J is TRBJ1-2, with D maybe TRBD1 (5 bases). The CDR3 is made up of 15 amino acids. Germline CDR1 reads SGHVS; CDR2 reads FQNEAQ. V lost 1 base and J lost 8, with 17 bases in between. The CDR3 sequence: CASSLERRDSKGYTF. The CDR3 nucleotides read TGTGCCAGCAGCTTAGAACGTAGGGACTCTAAAGGCTACACCTTC.

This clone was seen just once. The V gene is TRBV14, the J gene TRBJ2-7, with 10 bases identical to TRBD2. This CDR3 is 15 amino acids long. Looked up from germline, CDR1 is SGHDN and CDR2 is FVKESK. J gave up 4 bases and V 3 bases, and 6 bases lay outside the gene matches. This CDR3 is CASSHGLAVLYEQYF. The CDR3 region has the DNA TGTGCCAGCAGCCACGGACTAGCGGTTCTTTACGAGCAGTACTTC.

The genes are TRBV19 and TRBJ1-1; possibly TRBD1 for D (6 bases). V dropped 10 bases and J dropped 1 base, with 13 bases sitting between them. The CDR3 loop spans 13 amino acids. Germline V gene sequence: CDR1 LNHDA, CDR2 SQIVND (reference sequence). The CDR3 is CATKVGGNTEAFF. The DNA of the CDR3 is TGTGCCACCAAGGTAGGGGGGAACACTGAAGCTTTCTTT.

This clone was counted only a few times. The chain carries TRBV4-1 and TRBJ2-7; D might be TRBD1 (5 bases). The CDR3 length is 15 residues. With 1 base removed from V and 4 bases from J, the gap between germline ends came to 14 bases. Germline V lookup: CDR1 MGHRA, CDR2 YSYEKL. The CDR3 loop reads CASSQGPGQGYEQYF. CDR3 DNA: TGCGCCAGCAGCCAAGGTCCAGGGCAAGGTTACGAGCAGTACTTC.

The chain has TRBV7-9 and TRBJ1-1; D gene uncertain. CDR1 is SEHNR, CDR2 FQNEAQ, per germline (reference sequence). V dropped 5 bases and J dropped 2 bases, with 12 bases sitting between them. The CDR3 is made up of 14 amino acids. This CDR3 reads CASSGTGVNTEAFF. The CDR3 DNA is TGTGCCAGCAGCGGTACGGGAGTTAACACTGAAGCTTTCTTT.

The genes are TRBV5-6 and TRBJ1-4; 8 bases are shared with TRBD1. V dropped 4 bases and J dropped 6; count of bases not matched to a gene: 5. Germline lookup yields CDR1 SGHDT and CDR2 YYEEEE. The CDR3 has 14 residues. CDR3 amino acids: CASSLQGADEKLFF. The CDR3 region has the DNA TGTGCCAGCAGCCTCCAGGGGGCGGATGAAAAACTGTTTTTT. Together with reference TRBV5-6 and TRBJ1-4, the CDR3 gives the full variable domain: DAGVTQSPTHLIKTRGQQVTLRCSPKSGHDTVSWYQQALGQGPQFIFQYYEEEERQRGNFPDRFSGHQFPNYSSELNVNALLLGDSALYLCASSLQGADEKLFFGSGTQLSVL.

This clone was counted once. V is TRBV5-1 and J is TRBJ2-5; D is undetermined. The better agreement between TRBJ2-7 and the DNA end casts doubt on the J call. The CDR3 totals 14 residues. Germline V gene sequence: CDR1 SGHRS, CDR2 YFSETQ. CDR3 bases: TGCGCCAGCAGCCCTGGGTCGGGTGGCTACGAGCAGTACTTC. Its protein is CASSPGSGGYEQYF.

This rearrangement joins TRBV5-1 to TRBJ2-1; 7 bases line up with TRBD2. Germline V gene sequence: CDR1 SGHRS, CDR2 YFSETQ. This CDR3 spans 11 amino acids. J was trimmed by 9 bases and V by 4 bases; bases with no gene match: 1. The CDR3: CASSRTSEQFF. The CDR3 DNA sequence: TGCGCCAGCAGCCGGACTAGTGAGCAGTTCTTC.

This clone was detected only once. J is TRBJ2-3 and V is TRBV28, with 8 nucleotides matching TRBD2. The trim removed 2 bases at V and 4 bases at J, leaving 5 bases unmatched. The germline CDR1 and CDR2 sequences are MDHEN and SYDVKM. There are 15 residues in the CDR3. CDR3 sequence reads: CASSLREGHPDTQYF. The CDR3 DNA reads TGTGCCAGCAGTTTACGGGAGGGCCACCCAGATACGCAGTATTTT.